What follows is one T cell receptor (beta chain) and its context. This sample was included in a study of blood T cell repertoires in COVID-19. About the study: Material from acute and convalescent COVID-19 was sourced from the United States, Italy and Spain. Sample material is recorded as cDNA or gDNA derived from T cells, B-cell-depleted T cells, or PBMCs.

Germline V gene sequence: CDR1 MGHRA, CDR2 YSYEKL. V lost 4 bases to trimming and J lost 7 bases, with 11 bases between them. The CDR3 consists of 14 residues. Authors' methods: Amplification of reference gene primers was used by the study to estimate nucleated cell counts. Clones were sequenced by immunoSEQ multiplex PCR, and TCRdb holds only the in-frame ones, with some missing. V and J calls plus clone size are reproduced from that table; the DNA served to infer D and trimming. The sample gives approximately 140,000 clones, 70% to 80% of which show up once; roughly 17% is in the top ten. Sequencing input: peripheral blood. The chain has TRBV4-1 and TRBJ1-6; D is ambiguous. The source of this sequence is a man aged 50 to 60 with acute or convalescent COVID-19. CDR3 amino acids: CASSPLNSNSPLHF. The CDR3 DNA follows: TGCGCCAGCAGCCCCCTAAACAGCAATTCACCCCTCCACTTT.